This T cell receptor (beta chain) was recovered during a study of blood T cell repertoires in COVID-19. This clone was found a few times. TCRdb's copy holds only in-frame clones and misses some; the assay was immunoSEQ multiplex PCR. The sample carries about 160,000 clones, roughly 93% recorded once. CDR1 and CDR2 (germline): SGHRS, YFSETQ. The CDR3 is 11 residues long. Trimming removed 0 bases from V and 7 bases from J, with 4 bases in between. This TCR came from a woman aged 50 to 65 with acute or convalescent COVID-19. This chain links TRBV5-1 with TRBJ1-1; D is ambiguous. Sequenced sample: peripheral blood. The CDR3, as DNA: TGCGCCAGCAGCTTGGCCGGTGAAGCTTTCTTT. This translates into CASSLAGEAFF.